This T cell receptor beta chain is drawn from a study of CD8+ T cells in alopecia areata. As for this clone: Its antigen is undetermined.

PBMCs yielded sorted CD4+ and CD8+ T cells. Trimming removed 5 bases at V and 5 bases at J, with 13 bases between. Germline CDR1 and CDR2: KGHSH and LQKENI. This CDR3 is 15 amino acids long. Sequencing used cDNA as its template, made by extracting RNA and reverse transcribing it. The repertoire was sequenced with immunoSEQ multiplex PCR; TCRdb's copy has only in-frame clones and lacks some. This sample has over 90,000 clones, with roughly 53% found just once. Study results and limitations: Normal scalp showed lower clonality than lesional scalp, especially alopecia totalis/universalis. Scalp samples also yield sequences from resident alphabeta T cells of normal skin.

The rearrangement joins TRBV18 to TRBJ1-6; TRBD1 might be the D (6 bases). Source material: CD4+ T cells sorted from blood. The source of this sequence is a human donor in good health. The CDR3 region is CASSGSGAHNSPLHF. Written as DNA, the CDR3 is TGTGCCAGCTCAGGGTCAGGGGCCCATAATTCACCCCTCCACTTT.